Listed below are T cell receptor beta chains from one sample, sequenced in a study of OX40 agonist ivuxolimab in advanced cancers. Profiling relied on immunoSEQ multiplex PCR, and the TCRdb table lists in-frame clones only, not all of them. This table holds tens of thousands of clones, around 90% found once. The sequenced sample was CD4+ or CD8+ T cells sorted from blood, obtained in a trial of the OX40 agonist ivuxolimab. The receptors stem from an adult with an advanced solid tumor such as melanoma, head and neck, liver or kidney cancer. The CDR3 runs from the conserved cysteine through the conserved F or W. D genes are given only for firm matches. Where a row states a size, it is once, few, many or the class of an expanded clone; other rows omit it.

v_gene	j_gene	d_gene	abundance	CDR3aa	CDR3nt
TRBV28	TRBJ2-6	TRBD1	once	CASSPPTGGGNSGANVLTF	TGTGCCAGCAGTCCTCCGACAGGGGGCGGAAACTCTGGGGCCAACGTCCTGACTTTC
TRBV18	TRBJ2-2	-	-	CATETLLITGELFF	TGTGCCACAGAGACACTGCTCATCACCGGGGAGCTGTTTTTT
TRBV27	TRBJ1-2	-	-	CASSLVEGSAYGYTF	TGTGCCAGCAGCTTAGTAGAGGGGTCGGCCTATGGCTACACCTTC
TRBV27	TRBJ2-7	-	few	CASRVGQFGEQYF	TGTGCCAGCAGAGTGGGGCAGTTCGGCGAGCAGTACTTC
TRBV6-5	TRBJ1-1	-	once	CASSYEYRAGVAFF	TGTGCCAGCAGTTACGAGTATCGGGCCGGGGTTGCTTTCTTT
TRBV6-1	TRBJ1-5	-	-	CASREIQPQHF	TGTGCCAGCAGGGAGATTCAGCCCCAGCATTTT
TRBV29-1	TRBJ1-2	-	-	CSVSLGAAYGYTF	TGCAGCGTTAGCTTGGGGGCCGCCTATGGCTACACCTTC
TRBV5-1	TRBJ2-3	-	-	CASSDRSTDTQYF	TGCGCCAGCAGCGACAGGAGCACAGATACGCAGTATTTT
TRBV27	TRBJ1-2	-	-	CASSLWGTGVDIGYGYTF	TGTGCCAGCAGTTTATGGGGGACCGGGGTCGACATCGGATATGGCTACACCTTC
TRBV10-2	TRBJ1-5	TRBD1	-	CATRQGRNSNQPQHF	TGCGCCACAAGACAGGGGCGAAATAGCAATCAGCCCCAGCATTTT
TRBV30	TRBJ2-2	-	once	CAWSVAHTGELFF	TGTGCCTGGAGTGTAGCCCACACCGGGGAGCTGTTTTTT
TRBV5-1	TRBJ2-2	TRBD1	-	CASTRTGGMLGTGELFF	TGCGCCAGCACCAGGACAGGGGGCATGTTAGGGACCGGGGAGCTGTTTTTT
TRBV2	TRBJ1-3	-	-	CASSERRTDSGNTIYF	TGTGCCAGCAGTGAACGTAGGACAGACTCTGGAAACACCATATATTTT
TRBV7-8	TRBJ2-1	-	-	CASSLVGSNEQFF	TGTGCCAGCAGCTTAGTAGGGTCCAATGAGCAGTTCTTC
TRBV2	TRBJ1-2	TRBD1	-	CASSDGTALTEGYTF	TGTGCCAGCAGTGACGGGACAGCCCTTACGGAAGGCTACACCTTC
TRBV2	TRBJ2-1	-	-	CASLRINEQFF	TGTGCCAGCTTACGCATCAATGAGCAGTTCTTC
TRBV19	TRBJ1-3	TRBD1	-	CASLSTGQGLGNTIYF	TGTGCCAGCTTATCTACTGGACAGGGCCTCGGAAACACCATATATTTT
TRBV15	TRBJ1-3	-	-	CATSREGVPSGNTIYF	TGTGCCACCAGCAGAGAGGGAGTGCCCTCTGGAAACACCATATATTTT
TRBV6-5	TRBJ1-1	TRBD1	-	CASNPPGTANTEAFF	TGTGCCAGCAACCCACCCGGGACAGCGAACACTGAAGCTTTCTTT
TRBV19	TRBJ1-6	-	-	CASSIGTRDSSYNSPLHF	TGTGCCAGTAGTATAGGGACGCGGGATAGCTCCTATAATTCACCCCTCCACTTT
TRBV7-3	TRBJ2-3	-	once	CASSLGAPSTDTQYF	TGTGCCAGCAGCCTAGGGGCCCCTAGCACAGATACGCAGTATTTT
TRBV27	TRBJ1-1	TRBD1	-	CASSLSPDRGTTEAFF	TGTGCCAGCAGTTTATCCCCTGACAGGGGAACAACTGAAGCTTTCTTT
TRBV5-6	TRBJ1-4	TRBD1	-	CASSTTGRGKLFF	TGTGCCAGCAGCACGACAGGGAGGGGTAAACTGTTTTTT
TRBV7-2	TRBJ1-2	TRBD1	-	CASRIEGGGFRGYTF	TGTGCCAGCAGAATAGAAGGGGGCGGCTTTAGAGGCTACACCTTC
TRBV7-3	TRBJ2-1	TRBD2	-	CASSPPGEGRNEQFF	TGTGCCAGCAGCCCCCCCGGGGAGGGAAGGAATGAGCAGTTCTTC
TRBV29-1	TRBJ2-3	-	-	CSVESTGGTDTQYF	TGCAGCGTTGAGTCGACAGGTGGAACAGATACGCAGTATTTT
TRBV18	TRBJ1-1	-	-	CASSVDRTNTEAFF	TGTGCCAGCTCAGTAGACAGGACCAACACTGAAGCTTTCTTT
TRBV9	TRBJ1-4	-	-	CASSVGFSTNEKLFF	TGTGCCAGCAGCGTAGGGTTCAGCACTAATGAAAAACTGTTTTTT
TRBV27	TRBJ2-4	TRBD1	-	CASSLVAGGLGSIQYF	TGTGCCAGCAGTTTAGTGGCAGGGGGCCTGGGTTCCATTCAGTACTTC
TRBV10-2	TRBJ1-3	-	-	CASRRDVADGNTIYF	TGCGCCAGCAGGAGGGACGTAGCGGATGGAAACACCATATATTTT
TRBV2	TRBJ2-5	-	-	CASSAGETQYF	TGTGCCAGCAGTGCCGGAGAGACCCAGTACTTC
TRBV19	TRBJ2-2	-	-	CASSIRDGELFF	TGTGCCAGTAGTATCCGAGACGGGGAGCTGTTTTTT
TRBV29-1	TRBJ2-7	TRBD1	-	CSVSGQNSNEQYF	TGCAGCGTATCGGGACAGAACTCCAACGAGCAGTACTTC
TRBV30	TRBJ1-2	-	-	CAWNGGAYGYTF	TGTGCCTGGAATGGGGGCGCCTATGGCTACACCTTC
TRBV4-1	TRBJ1-2	-	-	CASSQTLDIGGYTF	TGCGCCAGCAGCCAAACCCTGGACATAGGTGGCTACACCTTC
TRBV7-6	TRBJ1-1	-	-	CASSLQDYTEAFF	TGTGCCAGCAGCCTACAGGACTACACTGAAGCTTTCTTT
TRBV5-1	TRBJ2-7	-	-	CASSWYGTSSSYEQYF	TGCGCCAGCAGCTGGTACGGGACATCAAGCTCCTACGAGCAGTACTTC
TRBV28	TRBJ2-4	TRBD1	-	CASSRQGTGNIQYF	TGTGCCAGCAGCCGCCAGGGGACAGGAAACATTCAGTACTTC
TRBV5-1	TRBJ1-4	-	-	CASSLGRGSGANEKLFF	TGCGCCAGCAGCTTAGGCAGGGGTTCTGGGGCTAATGAAAAACTGTTTTTT
TRBV14	TRBJ1-3	-	-	CASSQDWGYGGNTIYF	TGTGCCAGCAGCCAAGATTGGGGATATGGTGGAAACACCATATATTTT
TRBV28	TRBJ2-3	-	-	CASSLYQGIMTDTQYF	TGTGCCAGCAGTTTATATCAGGGGATTATGACAGATACGCAGTATTTT
TRBV28	TRBJ1-2	-	-	CASSLLGPNLGYGYTF	TGTGCCAGCAGTTTACTCGGACCGAACCTCGGCTATGGCTACACCTTC
TRBV19	TRBJ1-5	-	-	CASSWTDNQPQHF	TGTGCCAGTAGTTGGACAGATAATCAGCCCCAGCATTTT